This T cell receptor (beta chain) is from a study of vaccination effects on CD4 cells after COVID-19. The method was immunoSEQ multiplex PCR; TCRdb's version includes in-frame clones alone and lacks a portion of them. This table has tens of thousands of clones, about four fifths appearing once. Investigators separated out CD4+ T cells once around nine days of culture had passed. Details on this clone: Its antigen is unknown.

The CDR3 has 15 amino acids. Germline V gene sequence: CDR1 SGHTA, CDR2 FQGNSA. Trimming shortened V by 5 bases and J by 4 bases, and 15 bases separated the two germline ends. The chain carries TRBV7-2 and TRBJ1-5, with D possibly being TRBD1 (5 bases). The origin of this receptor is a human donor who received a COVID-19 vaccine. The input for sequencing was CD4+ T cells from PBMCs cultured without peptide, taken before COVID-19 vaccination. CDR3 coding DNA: TGTGCCAGCAGCGTCCGGTCGGGGGTAAATCAGCCCCAGCATTTT. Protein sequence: CASSVRSGVNQPQHF.